One and the same sample provided the 24 T cell receptor beta chains below, sequenced in a study of OX40 agonist ivuxolimab in advanced cancers. Repertoires were generated with immunoSEQ multiplex PCR, while TCRdb's copy carries only in-frame clones and drops some. The sample records tens of thousands of clones, 85% to 90% being singletons. Here the sequenced sample was CD4+ or CD8+ T cells sorted from blood, taken in a trial of the OX40 agonist ivuxolimab. These receptors were obtained from an adult with an advanced solid tumor such as melanoma, head and neck, liver or kidney cancer.

The chain's CDR3 is CASSPSVGDNQPQHF. DNA for the CDR3: TGTGCCAGCTCACCATCTGTCGGAGACAATCAGCCCCAGCATTTT. The chain carries TRBV18 and TRBJ1-5; the D is unclear. Trimming stripped 2 bases from V and 3 bases from J, with 11 bases between. The germline gives CDR1 KGHSH, CDR2 LQKENI. This CDR3 has 15 amino acids. The variable domain in full, completed from reference TRBV18 and TRBJ1-5, reads NAGVMQNPRHLVRRRGQEARLRCSPMKGHSHVYWYRQLPEEGLKFMVYLQKENIIDESGMPKERFSAEFPKEGPSILRIQQVVRGDSAAYFCASSPSVGDNQPQHFGDGTRLSIL.

This clone was seen a few times. The chain has TRBV18 and TRBJ1-2; 9 bases align to TRBD1. The CDR3 runs 15 residues. V shed 4 bases and J 6 bases; nucleotides not matched to a gene: 9. CDR1 is KGHSH and CDR2 is LQKENI in the germline V gene. This chain's CDR3 is CASSLRTGVEDGYTF. DNA of the CDR3: TGTGCCAGCTCACTCCGGACAGGGGTGGAGGATGGCTACACCTTC.

The chain carries TRBV7-2 and TRBJ1-4; D not resolved. The germline V gene has CDR1 SGHTA and CDR2 FQGNSA. CDR3 length: 13 amino acids. V was trimmed by 5 bases and J by 7 bases, leaving 11 bases between them. Here the CDR3 DNA reads TGTGCCAGCAGCCCCCGGCTGGGTGAAAAACTGTTTTTT. Its translation is CASSPRLGEKLFF.

J is TRBJ1-4 and V is TRBV6-5; a weak D match, TRBD1 (5 bases). Trimming shortened V by 5 bases and J by 5 bases, and 12 bases separated the two germline ends. The CDR3 sequence is 14 residues long. Germline V gene sequence: CDR1 MNHEY, CDR2 SVGAGI. In DNA, the CDR3 is TGTGCCAGCAGTGACAGAAGCGAAAATGAAAAACTGTTTTTT. This encodes CASSDRSENEKLFF.

CDR3 bases: TGCGCCAGCAGCCAATTGAGGGGGCCACAAGAGACCCAGTACTTC. Translated: CASSQLRGPQETQYF. The rearrangement joins TRBV4-3 to TRBJ2-5; 7 bases line up with TRBD1. The CDR3 is made up of 15 amino acids. In germline, CDR1 is LGHNA, CDR2 YSLEER. V lost 2 bases to trimming and J lost 2 bases; unmatched junction nucleotides: 5.

The chain joins TRBV7-9 to TRBJ1-2; 7 bases match TRBD1. The CDR3 is 14 residues long. Germline V gives CDR1 SEHNR, CDR2 FQNEAQ (reference sequence). With V trimmed by 5 bases and J by 4 bases, 7 bases remained unmatched. The CDR3 reads CASSVRQGSYGYTF. As DNA, the CDR3 is TGTGCCAGCAGCGTCCGACAGGGAAGCTATGGCTACACCTTC.

The chain has TRBV7-9 and TRBJ1-1; 8 bases are a match to TRBD1. This CDR3 is 15 amino acids long. Germline assignment: CDR1 SEHNR and CDR2 FQNEAQ (reference sequence). V gave up 3 bases and J gave up 0 bases; unmatched junction bases: 3. The CDR3 nucleotides are TGTGCCAGCAGCTTTAGACAGGGGATGAACACTGAAGCTTTCTTT. As protein: CASSFRQGMNTEAFF.

The chain joins TRBV18 to TRBJ2-7, with D possibly TRBD2 on 6 matching bases. CDR3 size: 15 residues. The germline V and J ends were trimmed by 1 base and 5 bases, with 15 bases remaining between them. The germline gives CDR1 KGHSH, CDR2 LQKENI. CDR3 protein: CASSPRGVAIHEQYF. In DNA form, the CDR3 reads TGTGCCAGCTCACCACGGGGGGTAGCCATCCACGAGCAGTACTTC.

The genes are TRBV9 and TRBJ1-3; 8 bases are a match to TRBD1. The CDR3 has 14 residues. The trim removed 2 bases at V and 5 bases at J, leaving 3 bases unmatched. Germline values: CDR1 SGDLS, CDR2 YYNGEE. CDR3 bases: TGTGCCAGCAGCGTGGGACAGGACCGAAACACCATATATTTT. It encodes CASSVGQDRNTIYF.

The chain joins TRBV5-1 to TRBJ2-1, with D hard to call. Germline V CDR1 and CDR2: SGHRS, YFSETQ. Trimming left V 7 bases short and J 5 bases short, with 16 bases between. The CDR3 runs 14 residues. The CDR3 DNA is TGCGCCAGCTGCCGTGGGAATAGGGACAATGAGCAGTTCTTC. Translation: CASCRGNRDNEQFF.

This clone was detected only a few times. The chain has TRBV4-2 and TRBJ1-5, with 7 bases identical to TRBD1. J lost 4 bases, V lost 1 base, and 4 bases had no gene match. This CDR3 is 15 amino acids long. The germline V gene has CDR1 LGHNA and CDR2 YNFKEQ. The CDR3 DNA follows: TGTGCCAGCAGCCAAGCCCCGACAGGGAATCAGCCCCAGCATTTT. Its translation: CASSQAPTGNQPQHF.

The genes are TRBV7-2 and TRBJ1-2, with TRBD1 matching 8 bases. V was pared by 9 bases and J by 3 bases, with 15 bases of the junction left unmatched. Germline V gene sequence: CDR1 SGHTA, CDR2 FQGNSA. This CDR3 has 16 residues. CDR3 protein: CARVQDRGGAYYGYTF. CDR3 nucleotides: TGTGCCAGGGTACAAGACAGGGGAGGGGCGTACTATGGCTACACCTTC.

The chain combines TRBV7-6 with TRBJ2-1, with 7 bases lining up with TRBD1. After removal of 2 bases from V and 0 bases from J, the junction contained 4 bases not matched to a gene. Per germline, CDR1 SGHVS and CDR2 FNYEAQ. The CDR3 totals 16 residues. CDR3 DNA sequence: TGTGCCAGCAGCTTAACAGGGGAGAGCTCCTACAATGAGCAGTTCTTC. It translates to CASSLTGESSYNEQFF.

DNA for the CDR3: TGTGCCAGCAGCTTCGCGGGGGGGATCTACAATGAGCAGTTCTTC. Protein: CASSFAGGIYNEQFF. The chain links TRBV5-4 to TRBJ2-1; 9 bases align to TRBD2. There are 15 residues in the CDR3. V lost 2 bases, J lost 3 bases, and 3 bases stayed unmatched. Germline CDR1 SGHNT, CDR2 YYREEE (reference sequence).

The chain combines TRBV5-1 with TRBJ1-3; D is ambiguous. Germline CDR1 and CDR2: SGHRS and YFSETQ. Trimming shortened V by 0 bases and J by 0 bases, and 4 bases separated the two germline ends. The CDR3 runs to 14 residues. The CDR3 sequence is CASSLGNSGNTIYF. Written as DNA, the CDR3 is TGCGCCAGCAGCTTGGGAAACTCTGGAAACACCATATATTTT. Full variable domain (remainder filled in from reference TRBV5-1 and TRBJ1-3): KAGVTQTPRYLIKTRGQQVTLSCSPISGHRSVSWYQQTPGQGLQFLFEYFSETQRNKGNFPGRFSGRQFSNSRSEMNVSTLELGDSALYLCASSLGNSGNTIYFGEGSWLTVV.

The chain joins TRBV5-4 to TRBJ2-5; no firm D call. Germline V gene lookup returns CDR1 SGHNT and CDR2 YYREEE (reference sequence). V was cut by 0 bases and J by 2 bases, with 5 bases left in between. CDR3 length equals 13 residues. CDR3: CASSLEGQETQYF. Here the CDR3 DNA reads TGTGCCAGCAGCTTGGAGGGACAAGAGACCCAGTACTTC.

This sequence joins TRBV2 and TRBJ2-7; no firm D call. Per the germline V gene, CDR1 is SNHLY and CDR2 is FYNNEI. Trimming shortened V by 8 bases and J by 7 bases, and 12 bases separated the two germline ends. The CDR3 covers 11 residues. The CDR3 spells CASVQAKEQYF. In DNA, the CDR3 is TGTGCCAGCGTCCAGGCGAAAGAGCAGTACTTC.

This chain uses TRBV7-9 with TRBJ2-3; TRBD2 is a possible D gene (6 bases). This CDR3 is built from 14 residues. Germline loops: CDR1 SEHNR, CDR2 FQNEAQ (reference sequence). V shed 8 bases and J shed 5 bases, with 17 bases lying between them. The CDR3 spells CASAGSFGRDTQYF. CDR3 bases: TGTGCCAGCGCGGGGAGCTTCGGACGAGATACGCAGTATTTT.

The rearrangement joins TRBV6-5 to TRBJ1-1; no firm D call. Per germline, CDR1 MNHEY and CDR2 SVGAGI. Trimming cost V 2 bases and J 0 bases, with 7 bases left between them. The CDR3 extends over 14 amino acids. The CDR3 region has the DNA TGTGCCAGCAGTTACCTCAGGCTGAACACTGAAGCTTTCTTT. This gives the protein CASSYLRLNTEAFF.

The chain links TRBV7-2 to TRBJ2-2, with no clear D. Looked up from germline, CDR1 is SGHTA and CDR2 is FQGNSA. Trimming shortened V by 2 bases and J by 0 bases, and 10 bases separated the two germline ends. CDR3 length: 16 amino acids. The CDR3 loop is CASSLTGISNTGELFF. The CDR3 DNA sequence: TGTGCCAGCAGCTTAACTGGGATATCGAACACCGGGGAGCTGTTTTTT.

This clone is classed as medium-sized (0.01 to 0.1%). This chain connects TRBV7-2 to TRBJ2-7, with a possible D match to TRBD1 (7 bases). The CDR3 loop spans 14 amino acids. V shed 6 bases and J shed 5 bases, with 17 bases lying between them. Germline V gene lookup returns CDR1 SGHTA and CDR2 FQGNSA. The CDR3 is CASRIGQEGDEQYF. The CDR3, as DNA: TGTGCCAGCAGGATCGGACAGGAGGGTGACGAGCAGTACTTC.

The chain joins TRBV7-8 to TRBJ2-7; TRBD2 is a possible D gene (5 bases). Germline assignment: CDR1 SGHVS and CDR2 FQNEAQ. The V end was cut by 8 bases, the J end by 2 bases, with 16 bases between. The length of the CDR3 is 14 residues. CDR3 DNA sequence: TGTGCCAGCCGCCGTCAAAGCGGACCCTACGAGCAGTACTTC. Amino acids: CASRRQSGPYEQYF.

The chain links TRBV7-2 to TRBJ1-2; D remains unclear. The V end was cut by 5 bases, the J end by 7 bases, with 14 bases between. Per germline, CDR1 SGHTA and CDR2 FQGNSA. This CDR3 is built from 13 residues. The CDR3 DNA reads TGTGCCAGCAGCCAGGACTGGGGAGGTGGCTACACCTTC. Amino acid sequence: CASSQDWGGGYTF.

The CDR3 loop reads CASSQGGGQTYEQYF. The CDR3 coding sequence is TGTGCCAGCAGCCAGGGCGGGGGCCAAACCTACGAGCAGTACTTC. The chain carries TRBV11-3 and TRBJ2-7, with D possibly being TRBD2 (7 bases). The CDR3 is 15 residues long. Trimming removed 5 bases from V and 2 bases from J, with 16 bases in between. CDR1 and CDR2 (germline): SGHNT, YENEEA.